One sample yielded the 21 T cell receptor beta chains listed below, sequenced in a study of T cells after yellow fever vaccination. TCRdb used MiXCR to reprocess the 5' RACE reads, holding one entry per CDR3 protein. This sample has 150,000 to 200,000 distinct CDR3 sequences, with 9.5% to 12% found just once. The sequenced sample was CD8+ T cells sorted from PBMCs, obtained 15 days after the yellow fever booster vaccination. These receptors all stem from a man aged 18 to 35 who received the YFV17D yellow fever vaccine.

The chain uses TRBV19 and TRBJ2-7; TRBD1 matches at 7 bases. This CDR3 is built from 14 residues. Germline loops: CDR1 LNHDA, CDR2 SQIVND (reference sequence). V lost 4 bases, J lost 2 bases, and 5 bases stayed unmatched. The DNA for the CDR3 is TGTGCCAGTAGTAAGGGGACAGAAACCTACGAGCAGTACTTC. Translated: CASSKGTETYEQYF.

The CDR3: CASSVASPTGSQGYTF. CDR3 DNA: TGTGCCAGCAGCGTAGCGTCCCCCACAGGTTCTCAGGGCTACACCTTC. V and J are TRBV9 and TRBJ1-2, with a tentative D call TRBD1 (5 bases). The CDR3 covers 16 residues. Germline V gene sequence: CDR1 SGDLS, CDR2 YYNGEE. Trimming cost V 0 bases and J 8 bases, with 20 bases left between them.

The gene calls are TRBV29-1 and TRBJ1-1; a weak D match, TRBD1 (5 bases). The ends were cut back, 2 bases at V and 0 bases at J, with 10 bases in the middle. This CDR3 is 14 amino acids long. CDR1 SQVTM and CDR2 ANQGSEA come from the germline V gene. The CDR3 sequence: CSVEKTVLNTEAFF. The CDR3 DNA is TGCAGCGTTGAAAAGACAGTCCTGAACACTGAAGCTTTCTTT. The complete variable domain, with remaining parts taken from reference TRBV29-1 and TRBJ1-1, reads SAVISQKPSRDICQRGTSLTIQCQVDSQVTMMFWYRQQPGQSLTLIATANQGSEATYESGFVIDKFPISRPNLTFSTLTVSNMSPEDSSIYLCSVEKTVLNTEAFFGQGTRLTVV.

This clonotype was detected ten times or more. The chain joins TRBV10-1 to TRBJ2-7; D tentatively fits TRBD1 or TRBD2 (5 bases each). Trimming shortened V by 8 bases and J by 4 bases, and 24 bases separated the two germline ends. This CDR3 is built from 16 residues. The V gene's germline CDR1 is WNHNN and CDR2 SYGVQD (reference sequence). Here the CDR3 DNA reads TGCGCCAGCGCTAAGCCCCGGGACGTCAGAGATTACGAGCAGTACTTC. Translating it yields CASAKPRDVRDYEQYF.

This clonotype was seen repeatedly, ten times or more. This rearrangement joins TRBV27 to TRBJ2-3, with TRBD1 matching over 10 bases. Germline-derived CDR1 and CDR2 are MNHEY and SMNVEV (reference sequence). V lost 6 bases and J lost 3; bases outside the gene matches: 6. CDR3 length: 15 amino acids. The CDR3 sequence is CASSPGTGATDTQYF. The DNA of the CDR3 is TGTGCCAGCAGCCCCGGGACAGGGGCGACAGATACGCAGTATTTT.

CDR3: CASSLDGTSSARGNEQFF. In DNA, the CDR3 is TGTGCCAGCAGCTTAGACGGGACTAGCAGCGCTAGGGGCAATGAGCAGTTCTTC. The V gene is TRBV7-3, the J gene TRBJ2-1; TRBD2 matches 9 bases. The germline V gene has CDR1 SGHTA and CDR2 FQGTGA. After removal of 2 bases from V and 6 bases from J, the junction contained 14 bases not matched to a gene. The length of the CDR3 is 18 residues.

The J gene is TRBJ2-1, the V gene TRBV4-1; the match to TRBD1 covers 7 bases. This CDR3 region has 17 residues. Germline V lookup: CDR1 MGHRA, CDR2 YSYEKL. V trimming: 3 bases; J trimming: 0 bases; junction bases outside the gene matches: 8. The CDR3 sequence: CASSHTPGQSSYNEQFF. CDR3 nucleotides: TGCGCCAGCAGCCATACCCCGGGACAGAGCTCCTACAATGAGCAGTTCTTC.

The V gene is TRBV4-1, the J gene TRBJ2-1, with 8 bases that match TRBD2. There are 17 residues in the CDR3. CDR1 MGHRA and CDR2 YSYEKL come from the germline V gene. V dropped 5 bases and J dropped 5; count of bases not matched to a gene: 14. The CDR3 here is CASSAGVAGFPHNEQFF. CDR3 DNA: TGCGCCAGCAGCGCGGGGGTAGCGGGGTTTCCTCACAATGAGCAGTTCTTC.

CDR3 bases: TGTGCCAGCAGTGAAGCGGGGGGGAACAATGAGCAGTTCTTC. The encoded protein is CASSEAGGNNEQFF. The chain joins TRBV6-4 to TRBJ2-1; 10 bases fit TRBD2. The CDR3 loop spans 14 amino acids. V lost 3 bases to trimming and J lost 5 bases; unmatched junction nucleotides: 1. From germline, CDR1 is MRHNA and CDR2 SNTAGT.

The chain's CDR3 is CASSLSHTSYNEQFF. The CDR3 coding sequence is TGTGCCAGCAGCTTATCGCACACATCCTACAATGAGCAGTTCTTC. The V and J genes are TRBV7-9 and TRBJ2-1; no clear D gene. The CDR3 covers 15 residues. V dropped 2 bases and J dropped 1 base, with 9 bases sitting between them. The germline gives CDR1 SEHNR, CDR2 FQNEAQ (reference sequence).

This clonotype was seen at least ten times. CDR3 sequence (DNA): TGCGCCAGCAGCTTGGAATTAGGGACATGGCTGGGCTACACCTTC. It specifies CASSLELGTWLGYTF. The V gene is TRBV5-1, the J gene TRBJ1-2; D might be TRBD1 (6 bases). The V gene's germline CDR1 is SGHRS and CDR2 YFSETQ. The V end lost 0 bases, the J end lost 8 bases, and 17 bases lay between the germline ends. The CDR3 runs 15 residues.

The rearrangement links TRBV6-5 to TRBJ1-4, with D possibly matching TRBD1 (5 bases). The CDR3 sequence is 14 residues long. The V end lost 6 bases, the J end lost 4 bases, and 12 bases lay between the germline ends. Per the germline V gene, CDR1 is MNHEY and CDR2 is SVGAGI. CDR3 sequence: CASRTGTFNEKLFF. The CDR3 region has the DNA TGTGCCAGCAGGACCGGGACCTTTAATGAAAAACTGTTTTTT.

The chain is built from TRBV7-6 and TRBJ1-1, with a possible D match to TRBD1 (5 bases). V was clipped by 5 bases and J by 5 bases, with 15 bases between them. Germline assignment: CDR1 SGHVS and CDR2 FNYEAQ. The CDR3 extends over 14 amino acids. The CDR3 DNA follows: TGTGCCAGCAGCCCTGGGGGATTTGTGACTGAAGCTTTCTTT. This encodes CASSPGGFVTEAFF.

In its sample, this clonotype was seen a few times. This CDR3 reads CASKPTARAAETQYF. For the CDR3, the DNA is TGTGCCAGCAAGCCTACTGCTAGGGCAGCAGAGACCCAGTACTTC. V gene TRBV4-2 combines with J gene TRBJ2-5; D remains unclear. CDR3 length: 15 residues. CDR1 is LGHNA and CDR2 is YNFKEQ in the germline V gene. V was pared by 7 bases and J by 4 bases, with 19 bases between.

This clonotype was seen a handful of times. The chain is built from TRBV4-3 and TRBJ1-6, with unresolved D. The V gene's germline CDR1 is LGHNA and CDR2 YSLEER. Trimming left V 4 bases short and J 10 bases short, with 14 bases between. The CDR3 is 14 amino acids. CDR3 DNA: TGCGCCAGCAGCCCGATAGGACTCACCTCACCCCTCCACTTT. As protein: CASSPIGLTSPLHF.

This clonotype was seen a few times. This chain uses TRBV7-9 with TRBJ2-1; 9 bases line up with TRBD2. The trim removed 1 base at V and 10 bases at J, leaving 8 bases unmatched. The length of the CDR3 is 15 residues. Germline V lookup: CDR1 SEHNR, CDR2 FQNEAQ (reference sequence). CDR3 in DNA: TGTGCCAGCAGCTTAGAAGCGGCGACTAGCGGAGAGCAGTTCTTC. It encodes CASSLEAATSGEQFF.

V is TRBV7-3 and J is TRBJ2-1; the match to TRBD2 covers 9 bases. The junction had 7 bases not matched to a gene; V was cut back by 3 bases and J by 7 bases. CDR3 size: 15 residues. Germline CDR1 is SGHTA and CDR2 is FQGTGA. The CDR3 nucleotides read TGTGCCAGCAGCTTGGGTTCTAGCGGGGCGAATGAGCAGTTCTTC. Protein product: CASSLGSSGANEQFF.

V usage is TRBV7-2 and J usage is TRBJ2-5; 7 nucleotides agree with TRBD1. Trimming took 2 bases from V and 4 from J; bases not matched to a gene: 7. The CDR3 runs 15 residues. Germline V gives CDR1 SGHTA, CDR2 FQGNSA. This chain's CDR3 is CASSLRQGERETQYF. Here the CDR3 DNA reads TGTGCCAGCAGCTTACGACAGGGTGAGAGAGAGACCCAGTACTTC.

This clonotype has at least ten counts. CDR3 residues: CASSQVETSDSYEQYF. CDR3 DNA: TGCGCCAGCAGCCAAGTCGAGACTAGCGACTCCTACGAGCAGTACTTC. This sequence joins TRBV4-1 and TRBJ2-7, with 8 bases aligning to TRBD2. J was trimmed by 0 bases and V by 1 base; bases with no gene match: 5. CDR3 size: 16 residues. The germline CDR1 and CDR2 sequences are MGHRA and YSYEKL.

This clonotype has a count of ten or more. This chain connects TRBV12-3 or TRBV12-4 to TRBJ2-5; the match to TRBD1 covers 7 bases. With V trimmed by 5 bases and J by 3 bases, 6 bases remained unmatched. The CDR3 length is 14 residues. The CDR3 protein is CASSPMGTEETQYF. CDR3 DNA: TGTGCCAGCAGTCCAATGGGGACAGAAGAGACCCAGTACTTC.

CDR3 amino acids: CSARRGFVRNTEAFF. CDR3 bases: TGCAGTGCTAGAAGGGGTTTTGTAAGGAACACTGAAGCTTTCTTT. The chain links TRBV20-1 to TRBJ1-1; D is possibly TRBD1 (5 bases). V shed 2 bases and J shed 1 base, with 14 bases lying between them. Per the germline V gene, CDR1 is DFQATT and CDR2 is SNEGSKA (reference sequence). The CDR3 spans 15 residues.